One sample yielded the 7 T cell receptor beta chains listed below, sequenced in a study of T-cell reconstitution after alpha-beta-depleted transplantation in children. Unique molecular identifiers were incorporated into the prepared TCRbeta library. MiXCR, applied by TCRdb to the PCR reads, yields one record per CDR3 protein. The sample comprises about 120,000 distinct CDR3 sequences, approximately 10% of which are singletons, and 8% to 9.5% rests with the top ten. The material sequenced was PBMCs from the stem cell graft donor, taken from the stem cell graft. These receptors were obtained from a human donor who donated a stem cell graft to a child with acute lymphoblastic leukemia.

This clonotype has ten or more counts. The V call is TRBV20-1, the J call TRBJ1-2; no clear D. V dropped 4 bases and J dropped 6 bases, with 12 bases sitting between them. The CDR3 is 12 residues long. Germline CDR1 is DFQATT and CDR2 is SNEGSKA (reference sequence). The chain's CDR3 is CSANRGGNGYTF. DNA of the CDR3: TGCAGTGCTAACCGAGGAGGAAATGGCTACACCTTC.

This clonotype was seen at least ten times. This chain uses TRBV5-5 with TRBJ2-1, with 13 bases matching TRBD2. The CDR3 has 17 amino acids. Germline CDR1 is SGHKS and CDR2 is YYEKEE (reference sequence). V lost 0 bases to trimming and J lost 3 bases; unmatched junction nucleotides: 3. CDR3 bases: TGTGCCAGCAGCTTGGGGACTAGCGGGGGCCGCTACAATGAGCAGTTCTTC. Translation gives CASSLGTSGGRYNEQFF.

Turning to this clonotype: Since a much larger clone is just one base distant, this may be a read error. This chain joins TRBV6-1 and TRBJ1-5, with D tentatively TRBD1 (6 bases). Per germline, CDR1 MNHNS and CDR2 SASEGT. The CDR3 length is 16 residues. The CDR3 region has the DNA TGTGCCAGCAGTGGGGGGCAGCCCAGAAGCAATCGGCCCCAGCATTTT. Its translation is CASSGGQPRSNRPQHF.

The CDR3 loop reads CASSLGGGVTNYGYTF. CDR3 in DNA: TGTGCCAGCAGCTTAGGGGGGGGGGTAACTAACTATGGCTACACCTTC. The chain recombines TRBV11-2 with TRBJ1-2; D possibly corresponds to TRBD1 (5 bases). V was cut by 1 base and J by 0 bases, with 12 bases left in between. The CDR3 spans 16 residues. Germline V gene lookup returns CDR1 SGHAT and CDR2 FQNNGV.

This clonotype has ten or more counts. J is TRBJ2-1 and V is TRBV20-1; 9 bases map to TRBD2. In germline, CDR1 is DFQATT, CDR2 SNEGSKA (reference sequence). The CDR3 contains 13 residues. V gave up 3 bases and J gave up 8 bases; unmatched junction bases: 5. CDR3 in amino acids: CSARLAGPDEQFF. For the CDR3, the DNA is TGCAGTGCTAGGCTAGCGGGACCCGATGAGCAGTTCTTC.

The rearrangement links TRBV11-2 to TRBJ2-7, with a tentative D call TRBD1 (6 bases). Germline values: CDR1 SGHAT, CDR2 FQNNGV. CDR3 length: 10 residues. V was pared by 8 bases and J by 10 bases, with 12 bases between. The CDR3 sequence: CASGNREQYF. CDR3 nucleotides: TGTGCCAGCGGTAACAGGGAACAGTACTTC.

This clonotype was found many times. This chain's CDR3 is CASSRSTGSYGYTF. DNA of the CDR3: TGTGCCAGCAGTCGATCGACAGGATCCTATGGCTACACCTTC. V usage is TRBV7-2 and J usage is TRBJ1-2, with D tentatively TRBD1 (6 bases). The germline V gene encodes CDR1 SGHTA and CDR2 FQGNSA. The CDR3 runs 14 residues. V lost 6 bases and J 4 bases, leaving 15 bases between the germline ends.